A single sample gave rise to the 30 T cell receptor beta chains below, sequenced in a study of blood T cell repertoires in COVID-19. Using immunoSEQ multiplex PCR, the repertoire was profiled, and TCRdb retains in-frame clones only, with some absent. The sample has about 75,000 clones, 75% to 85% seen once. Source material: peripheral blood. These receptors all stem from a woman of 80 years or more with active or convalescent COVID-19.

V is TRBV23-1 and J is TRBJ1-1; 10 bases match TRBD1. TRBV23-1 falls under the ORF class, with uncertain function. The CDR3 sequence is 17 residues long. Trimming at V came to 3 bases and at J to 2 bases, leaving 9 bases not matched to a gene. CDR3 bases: TGCGCCAGCAGTCATGCCGGGACAGGGGTCTCCAACACTGAAGCTTTCTTT. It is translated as CASSHAGTGVSNTEAFF.

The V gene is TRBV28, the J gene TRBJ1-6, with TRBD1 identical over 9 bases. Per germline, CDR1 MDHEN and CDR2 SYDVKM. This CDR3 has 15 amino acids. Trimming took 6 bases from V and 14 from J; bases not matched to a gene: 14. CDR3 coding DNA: TGTGCCAGCAGCCCAACAGGGGGCATTTCAAAGGCCCTCCACTTT. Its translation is CASSPTGGISKALHF.

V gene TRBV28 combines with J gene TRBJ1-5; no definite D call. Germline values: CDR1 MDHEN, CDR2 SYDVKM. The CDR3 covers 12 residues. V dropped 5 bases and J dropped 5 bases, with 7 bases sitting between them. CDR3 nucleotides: TGTGCCAGCAGTACCCTATATCAGCCCCAGCATTTT. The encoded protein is CASSTLYQPQHF.

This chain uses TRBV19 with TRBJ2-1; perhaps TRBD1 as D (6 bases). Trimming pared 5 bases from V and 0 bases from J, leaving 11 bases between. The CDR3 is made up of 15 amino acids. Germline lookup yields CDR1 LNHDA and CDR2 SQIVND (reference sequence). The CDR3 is CASSGDTTSYNEQFF. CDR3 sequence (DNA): TGTGCCAGTAGTGGGGACACAACCTCCTACAATGAGCAGTTCTTC.

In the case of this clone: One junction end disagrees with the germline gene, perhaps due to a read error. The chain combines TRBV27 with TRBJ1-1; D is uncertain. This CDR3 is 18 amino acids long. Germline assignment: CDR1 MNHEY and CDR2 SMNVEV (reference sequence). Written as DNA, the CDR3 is TGTGCCAGCAGTTTCCTCGGCGGACGAACCTTGGCTAGCACTGAAGCCTTCTTT. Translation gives CASSFLGGRTLASTEAFF.

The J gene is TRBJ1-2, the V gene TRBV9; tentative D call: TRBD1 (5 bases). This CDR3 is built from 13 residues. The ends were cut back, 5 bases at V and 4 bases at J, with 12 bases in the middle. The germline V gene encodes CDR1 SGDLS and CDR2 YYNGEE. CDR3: CASSLPGFYGYTF. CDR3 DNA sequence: TGTGCCAGCAGTCTCCCAGGGTTCTATGGCTACACCTTC.

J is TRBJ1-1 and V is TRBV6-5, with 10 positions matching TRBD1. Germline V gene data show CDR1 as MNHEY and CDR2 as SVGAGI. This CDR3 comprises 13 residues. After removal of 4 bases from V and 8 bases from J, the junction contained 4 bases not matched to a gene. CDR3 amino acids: CASSWRDRGEAFF. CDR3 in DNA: TGTGCCAGCAGTTGGCGGGACAGGGGAGAAGCTTTCTTT.

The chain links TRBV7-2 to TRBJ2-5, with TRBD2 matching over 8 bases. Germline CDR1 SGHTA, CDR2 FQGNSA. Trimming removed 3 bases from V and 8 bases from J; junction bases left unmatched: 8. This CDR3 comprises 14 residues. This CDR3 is CASSLGSGGDTQYF. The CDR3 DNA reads TGTGCCAGCAGCTTGGGGAGCGGGGGTGACACCCAGTACTTC.

The DNA of the CDR3 is TGTGCCAGCAGTTCCCCGAAGACAGGGTGGGACTATGGCTACACCTTC. It yields the protein CASSSPKTGWDYGYTF. The rearrangement links TRBV28 to TRBJ1-2; 7 bases agree with TRBD1. This CDR3 is 16 amino acids long. The junction had 11 bases not matched to a gene; V was cut back by 4 bases and J by 3 bases. Germline loops: CDR1 MDHEN, CDR2 SYDVKM.

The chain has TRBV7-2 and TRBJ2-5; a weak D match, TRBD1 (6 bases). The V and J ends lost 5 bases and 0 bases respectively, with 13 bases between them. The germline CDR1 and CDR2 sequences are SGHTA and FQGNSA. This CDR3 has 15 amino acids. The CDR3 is CASSPNQGYQETQYF. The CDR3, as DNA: TGTGCCAGCAGCCCCAATCAGGGGTACCAAGAGACCCAGTACTTC.

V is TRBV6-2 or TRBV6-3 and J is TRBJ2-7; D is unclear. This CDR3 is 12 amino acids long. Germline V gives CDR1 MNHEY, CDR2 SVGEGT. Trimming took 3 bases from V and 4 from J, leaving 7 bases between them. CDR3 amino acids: CASSYFPYEQYF. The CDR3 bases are TGTGCCAGCAGTTATTTTCCTTACGAGCAGTACTTC.

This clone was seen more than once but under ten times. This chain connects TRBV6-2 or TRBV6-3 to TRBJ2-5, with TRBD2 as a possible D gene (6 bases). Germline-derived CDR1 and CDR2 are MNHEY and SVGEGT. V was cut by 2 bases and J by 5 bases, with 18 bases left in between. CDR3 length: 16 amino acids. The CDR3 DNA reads TGTGCCAGCAGTTACGACCGGGAGCGGTGGTCGGAGACCCAGTACTTC. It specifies CASSYDRERWSETQYF.

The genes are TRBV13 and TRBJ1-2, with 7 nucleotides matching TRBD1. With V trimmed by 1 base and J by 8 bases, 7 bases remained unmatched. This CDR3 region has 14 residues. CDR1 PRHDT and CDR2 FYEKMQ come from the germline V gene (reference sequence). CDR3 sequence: CASSLAKGAEGYTF. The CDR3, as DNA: TGTGCCAGCAGCTTAGCCAAGGGGGCGGAGGGCTACACCTTC.

CDR3 sequence: CASSLGGALNTEAFF. CDR3 DNA sequence: TGCGCCAGCAGCTTGGGCGGGGCCCTGAACACTGAAGCTTTCTTT. V usage is TRBV5-1 and J usage is TRBJ1-1, with a possible D match to TRBD1 (5 bases). This CDR3 has 15 amino acids. Germline CDR1 is SGHRS and CDR2 is YFSETQ. V was pared by 0 bases and J by 0 bases, with 9 bases between.

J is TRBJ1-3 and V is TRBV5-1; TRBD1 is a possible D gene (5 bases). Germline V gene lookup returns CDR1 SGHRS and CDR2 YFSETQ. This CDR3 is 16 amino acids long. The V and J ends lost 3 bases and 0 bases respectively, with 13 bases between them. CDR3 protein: CASSSEVGGSGNTIYF. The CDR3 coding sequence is TGCGCCAGCAGCTCGGAGGTGGGGGGCTCTGGAAACACCATATATTTT.

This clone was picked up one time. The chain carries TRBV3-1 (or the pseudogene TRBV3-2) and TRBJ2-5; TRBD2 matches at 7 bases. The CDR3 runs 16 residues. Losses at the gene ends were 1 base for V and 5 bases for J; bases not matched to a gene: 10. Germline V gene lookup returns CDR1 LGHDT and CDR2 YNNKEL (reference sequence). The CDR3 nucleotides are TGTGCCAGCAGCCAAGTAGCAGGATTCGGGAGGGAGACCCAGTACTTC. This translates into CASSQVAGFGRETQYF.

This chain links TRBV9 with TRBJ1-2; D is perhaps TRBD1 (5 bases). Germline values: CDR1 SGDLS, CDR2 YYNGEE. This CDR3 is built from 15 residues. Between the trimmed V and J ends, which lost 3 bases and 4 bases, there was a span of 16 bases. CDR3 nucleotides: TGTGCCAGCAGCGCCGGACAAGGGAGGTTCTATGGCTACACCTTC. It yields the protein CASSAGQGRFYGYTF. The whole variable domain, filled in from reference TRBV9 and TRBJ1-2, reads DSGVTQTPKHLITATGQRVTLRCSPRSGDLSVYWYQQSLDQGLQFLIQYYNGEERAKGNILERFSAQQFPDLHSELNLSSLELGDSALYFCASSAGQGRFYGYTFGSGTRLTVV.

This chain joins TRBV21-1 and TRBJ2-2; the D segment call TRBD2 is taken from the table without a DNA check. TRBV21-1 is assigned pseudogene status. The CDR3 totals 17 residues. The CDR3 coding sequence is TGTGCCAGCAGACGAAGAGGACTAGCGGCGAACACCGGGGAGCTGTTTTTT. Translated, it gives CASRRRGLAANTGELFF.

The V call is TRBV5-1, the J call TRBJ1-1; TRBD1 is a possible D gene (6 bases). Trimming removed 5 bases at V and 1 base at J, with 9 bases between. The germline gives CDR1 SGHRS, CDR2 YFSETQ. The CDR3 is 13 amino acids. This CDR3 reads CASSTGSNTEAFF. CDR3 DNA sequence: TGCGCCAGCAGTACAGGGTCGAACACTGAAGCTTTCTTT.

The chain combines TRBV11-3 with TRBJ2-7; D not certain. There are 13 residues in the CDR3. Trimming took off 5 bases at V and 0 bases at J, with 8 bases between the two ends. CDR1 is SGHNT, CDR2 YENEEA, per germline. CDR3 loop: CASSRANSYEQYF. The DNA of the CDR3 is TGTGCCAGCAGCCGAGCTAACTCCTACGAGCAGTACTTC.

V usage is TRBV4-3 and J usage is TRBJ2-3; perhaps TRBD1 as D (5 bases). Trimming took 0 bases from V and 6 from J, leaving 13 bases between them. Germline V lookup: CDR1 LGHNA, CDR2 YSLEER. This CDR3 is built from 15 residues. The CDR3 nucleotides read TGCGCCAGCAGCCAAGAGCTCCAGGGCTGGGATACGCAGTATTTT. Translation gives CASSQELQGWDTQYF.

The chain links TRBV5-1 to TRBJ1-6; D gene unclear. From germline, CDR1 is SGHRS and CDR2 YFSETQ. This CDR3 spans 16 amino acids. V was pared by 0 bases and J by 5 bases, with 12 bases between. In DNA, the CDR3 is TGCGCCAGCAGCTTGGTATCCGGGGAGGATAATTCACCCCTCCACTTT. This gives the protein CASSLVSGEDNSPLHF.

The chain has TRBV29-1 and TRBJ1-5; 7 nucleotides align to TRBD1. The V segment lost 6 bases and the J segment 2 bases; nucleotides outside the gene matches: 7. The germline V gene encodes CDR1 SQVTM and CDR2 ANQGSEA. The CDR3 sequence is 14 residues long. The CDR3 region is CSVKQGTGNQPQHF. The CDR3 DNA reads TGCAGCGTGAAACAGGGGACTGGCAATCAGCCCCAGCATTTT.

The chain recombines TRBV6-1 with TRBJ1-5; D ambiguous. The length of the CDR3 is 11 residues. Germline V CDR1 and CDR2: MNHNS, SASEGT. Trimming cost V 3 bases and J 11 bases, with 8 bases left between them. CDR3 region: CASSDQAAQHF. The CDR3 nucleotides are TGTGCCAGCAGTGACCAAGCGGCCCAGCATTTT.

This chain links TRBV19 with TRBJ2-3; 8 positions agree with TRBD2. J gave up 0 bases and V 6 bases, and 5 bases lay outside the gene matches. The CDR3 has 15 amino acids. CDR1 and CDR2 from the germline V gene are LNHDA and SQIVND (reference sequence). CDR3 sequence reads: CASRLASGSTDTQYF. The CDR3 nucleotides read TGTGCCAGTAGGCTGGCTAGCGGGAGCACAGATACGCAGTATTTT.

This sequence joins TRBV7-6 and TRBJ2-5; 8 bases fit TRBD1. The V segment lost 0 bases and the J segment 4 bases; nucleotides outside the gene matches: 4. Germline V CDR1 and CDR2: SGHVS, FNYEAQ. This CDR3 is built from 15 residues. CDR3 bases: TGTGCCAGCAGCTTAGCGACAGGGGTGAGAGAGACCCAGTACTTC. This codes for CASSLATGVRETQYF.

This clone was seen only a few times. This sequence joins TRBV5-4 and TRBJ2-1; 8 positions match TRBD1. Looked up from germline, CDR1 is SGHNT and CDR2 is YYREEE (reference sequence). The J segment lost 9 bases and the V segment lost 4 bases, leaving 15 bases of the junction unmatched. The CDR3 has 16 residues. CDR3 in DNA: TGTGCCAGCAGCCCAACTGCCGGGACAGGTAGGAGTGAGCAGTTCTTC. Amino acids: CASSPTAGTGRSEQFF.

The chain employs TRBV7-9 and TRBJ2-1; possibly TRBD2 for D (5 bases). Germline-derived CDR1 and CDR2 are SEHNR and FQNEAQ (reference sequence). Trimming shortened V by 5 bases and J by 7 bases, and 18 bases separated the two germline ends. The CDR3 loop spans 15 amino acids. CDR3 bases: TGTGCCAGCAGCCCCCACAGCCGGGGTCGTAATGAGCAGTTCTTC. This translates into CASSPHSRGRNEQFF.

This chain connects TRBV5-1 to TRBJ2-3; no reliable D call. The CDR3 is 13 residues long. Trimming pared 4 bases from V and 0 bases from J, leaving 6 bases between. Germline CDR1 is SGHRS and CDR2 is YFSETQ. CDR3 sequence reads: CASSLSSTDTQYF. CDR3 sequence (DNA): TGCGCCAGCAGCCTCTCTAGCACAGATACGCAGTATTTT.

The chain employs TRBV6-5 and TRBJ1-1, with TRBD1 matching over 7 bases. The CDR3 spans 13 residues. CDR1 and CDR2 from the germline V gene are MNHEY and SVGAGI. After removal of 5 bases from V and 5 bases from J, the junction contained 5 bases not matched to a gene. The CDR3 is CASSRQGLTEAFF. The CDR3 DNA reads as TGTGCCAGCAGTAGACAGGGTTTAACTGAAGCTTTCTTT.